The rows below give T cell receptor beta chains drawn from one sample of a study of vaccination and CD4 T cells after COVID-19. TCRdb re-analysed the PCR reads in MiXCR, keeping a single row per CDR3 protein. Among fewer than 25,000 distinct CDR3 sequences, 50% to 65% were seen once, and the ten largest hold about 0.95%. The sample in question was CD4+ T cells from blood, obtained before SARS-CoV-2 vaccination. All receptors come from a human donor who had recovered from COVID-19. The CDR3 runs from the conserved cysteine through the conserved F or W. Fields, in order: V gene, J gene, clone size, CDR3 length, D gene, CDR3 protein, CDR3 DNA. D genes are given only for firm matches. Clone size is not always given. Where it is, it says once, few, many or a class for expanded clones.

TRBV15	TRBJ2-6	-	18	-	CATSRDLDSSSGANVLTF	TGTGCCACCAGCAGAGATCTGGACTCTTCCTCTGGGGCCAACGTCCTGACTTTC
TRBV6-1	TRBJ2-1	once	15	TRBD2	CASNPSAGVGNEQFF	TGTGCCAGCAACCCCTCAGCGGGAGTGGGAAATGAGCAGTTCTTC
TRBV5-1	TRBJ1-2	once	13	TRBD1	CASSFRQGYGYTF	TGCGCCAGCAGCTTTCGACAGGGGTATGGCTACACCTTC
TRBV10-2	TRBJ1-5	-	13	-	CASSEIRGQPQHF	TGCGCCAGCAGTGAGATCCGTGGTCAGCCCCAGCATTTT
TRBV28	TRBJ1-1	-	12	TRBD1	CASSLLTGEAFF	TGTGCCAGCAGTTTATTGACAGGGGAGGCTTTCTTT
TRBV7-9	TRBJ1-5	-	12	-	CASSRSNQPQHF	TGTGCCAGCTCCCGTAGCAATCAGCCCCAGCATTTT
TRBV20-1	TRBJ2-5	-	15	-	CSAREGHRVRETQYF	TGCAGTGCTAGAGAGGGACACCGGGTTAGGGAGACCCAGTACTTC
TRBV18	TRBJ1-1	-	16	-	CASSPRQVASNTEAFF	TGTGCCAGCTCACCCCGGCAGGTGGCGTCAAACACTGAAGCTTTCTTT
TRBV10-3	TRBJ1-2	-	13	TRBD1	CAIRDREINGYTF	TGTGCCATCCGGGACAGAGAAATAAATGGCTACACCTTC
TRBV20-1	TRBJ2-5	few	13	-	CSAIVGGRETQYF	TGCAGTGCTATCGTCGGGGGGCGAGAGACCCAGTACTTC
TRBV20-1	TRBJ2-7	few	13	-	CSATRSASYEQYF	TGCAGTGCTACCCGCAGCGCTTCCTACGAGCAGTACTTC
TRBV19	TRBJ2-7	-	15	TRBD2	CASSNGLAGGYEQYF	TGTGCCAGTAGTAACGGACTAGCGGGAGGGTACGAGCAGTACTTC
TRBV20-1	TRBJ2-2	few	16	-	CSARGSLGLNTGELFF	TGCAGTGCTAGAGGGTCGCTGGGACTCAACACCGGGGAGCTGTTTTTT
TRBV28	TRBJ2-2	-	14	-	CASVDRTNTGELFF	TGTGCCAGCGTGGACAGAACTAACACCGGGGAGCTGTTTTTT
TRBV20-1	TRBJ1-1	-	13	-	CSASNRMNTEAFF	TGCAGTGCTAGTAACAGAATGAACACTGAAGCTTTCTTT
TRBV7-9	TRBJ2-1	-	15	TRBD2	CASSVSGTSYNEQFF	TGTGCCAGCAGCGTTAGCGGGACCTCCTACAATGAGCAGTTCTTC
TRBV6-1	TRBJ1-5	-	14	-	CASSAPGVGQPQHF	TGTGCCAGCAGTGCCCCCGGGGTGGGTCAGCCCCAGCATTTT
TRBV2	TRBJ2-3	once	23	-	CASSVPGGGSVPTRVTSTDTQYF	TGTGCCAGCAGTGTCCCCGGAGGAGGGTCAGTACCCACTAGGGTTACTAGCACAGATACGCAGTATTTT
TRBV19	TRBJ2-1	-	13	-	CASSAGATTEQFF	TGTGCCAGTTCCGCAGGGGCTACTACTGAGCAGTTCTTC
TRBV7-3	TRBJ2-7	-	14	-	CASSQIGGTDEQYF	TGTGCCAGCAGCCAGATAGGAGGGACGGACGAGCAGTACTTC
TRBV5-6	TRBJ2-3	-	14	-	CASSLGTSTDTQYF	TGTGCCAGCAGCTTGGGAACCAGCACAGATACGCAGTATTTT
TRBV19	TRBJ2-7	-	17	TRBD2	CASSIIPLAGVPYEQYF	TGCGCCAGTAGTATAATCCCCCTAGCGGGAGTTCCCTACGAGCAGTACTTC
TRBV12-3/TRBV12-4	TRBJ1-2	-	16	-	CASSLAGWGPDYGYTF	TGTGCCAGCAGTTTAGCTGGATGGGGGCCGGACTATGGCTACACCTTC
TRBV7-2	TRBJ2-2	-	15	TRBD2	CASSLGLAESGELFF	TGTGCCAGCAGCTTAGGACTAGCGGAGAGTGGGGAGCTGTTTTTT
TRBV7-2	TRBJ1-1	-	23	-	CASNNGRDEREQYFGPGRQEAFF	-
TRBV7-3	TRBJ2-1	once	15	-	CASSLGVVQTNEQFF	TGTGCCAGCAGCTTAGGGGTAGTCCAAACCAATGAGCAGTTCTTC
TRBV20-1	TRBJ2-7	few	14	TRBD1	CSAPRGDRGYEQYF	TGCAGTGCTCCCCGCGGGGACAGGGGGTACGAGCAGTACTTC
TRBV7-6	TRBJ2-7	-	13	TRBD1	CASSRTGSYEQYF	TGTGCCAGCAGCCGGACAGGTTCCTACGAGCAGTACTTC
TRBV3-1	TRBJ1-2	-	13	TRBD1	CASSLGQAYGYTF	TGTGCCAGCAGCCTGGGACAGGCCTATGGCTACACCTTC
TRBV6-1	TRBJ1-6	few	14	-	CASSETPRDSPLHF	TGTGCCAGCAGTGAGACACCCCGGGATTCGCCCCTCCACTTT
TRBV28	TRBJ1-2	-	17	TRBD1	CASSSTIQGGQNYGYTF	TGTGCCAGCAGCTCCACCATCCAAGGGGGACAGAACTATGGCTACACCTTC
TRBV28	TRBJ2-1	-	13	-	CASSRPSYNEQFF	TGTGCCAGCAGTCGACCCAGCTACAATGAGCAGTTCTTC
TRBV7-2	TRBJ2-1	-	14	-	CASSLAGGYLEQFF	TGTGCCAGCAGCTTAGCGGGAGGCTACCTTGAGCAGTTCTTC
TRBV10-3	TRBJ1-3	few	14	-	CALRDTFEGNTIYF	TGTGCCTTACGAGACACCTTCGAGGGAAACACCATATATTTT
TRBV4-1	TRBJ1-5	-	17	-	CASSHRARAFSNQPQHF	TGCGCCAGCAGCCATCGCGCCAGGGCGTTTAGCAATCAGCCCCAGCATTTT
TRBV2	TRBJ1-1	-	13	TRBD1	CASSDTGGTEAFF	TGTGCCAGCAGCGATACAGGGGGAACTGAAGCTTTCTTT
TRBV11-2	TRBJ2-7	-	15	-	CASSPSRVESYEQYF	TGTGCCAGCAGCCCGAGCAGGGTGGAGTCCTACGAGCAGTACTTC